In this sample, the clone carrying this T cell receptor beta chain turned up once. This specimen comes from a study of shared clonotypes between healthy human individuals. Study at large: Contributing individuals were two females and three males aged 18 to 49.

Assay execution took place at the deep level. Only in-frame clones appear in the TCRdb table, and some are missing; sequencing was by immunoSEQ multiplex PCR. The repertoire includes about 490,000 clones, about 82% of them detected once, and about an eighth sits in the top ten. The CDR3 spans 17 residues. This TCR was sampled from a woman in her 40s in good health. Some clones in this sample may be carry-over from other donors' samples. The source material was PBMCs. This chain connects TRBV1 to TRBJ2-3; the table's D call of TRBD2 was not tested on the DNA. TRBV1 is marked as a pseudogene. The CDR3 is CTSAFAAERELIDTQYF. The CDR3 bases are TGCACCAGCGCCTTTGCCGCTGAGCGGGAGTTAATAGATACGCAGTATTTT.